This passage covers 26 T cell receptor beta chains from one sample sequenced in a study of T-cell memory formation after mild COVID-19. TCRdb processed the 5' RACE reads anew with MiXCR; each CDR3 protein has one entry. The table lists 350,000 to 450,000 distinct CDR3 sequences, 25% to 30% of them singletons, with approximately 13% in the top ten. The source material was PBMCs or a T cell subset sorted from them (not recorded which). The receptors were gathered from an adult woman who had mild COVID-19 (a few samples of this study predate the infection). Cell type and time point are not known.

This clonotype was picked up a small number of times. This chain uses TRBV15 with TRBJ2-1; maybe TRBD2 (7 bases). The CDR3 is 17 residues long. Germline CDR1 reads LNHNV; CDR2 reads YYDKDF (reference sequence). Between the trimmed V and J ends, which lost 3 bases and 7 bases, there was a span of 22 bases. CDR3 in amino acids: CATSRNLGGAFRNEQFF. CDR3 nucleotide sequence: TGTGCCACCAGCAGGAATCTTGGGGGGGCTTTCAGGAATGAGCAGTTCTTC.

The chain uses TRBV18 and TRBJ1-3, with a tentative D call TRBD1 (5 bases). Germline V gives CDR1 KGHSH, CDR2 LQKENI. CDR3 length: 14 residues. V lost 5 bases and J 7 bases, leaving 15 bases between the germline ends. CDR3 in DNA: TGTGCCAGCTCATCCGGGGGATATGGTAACACCATATATTTT. It yields the protein CASSSGGYGNTIYF.

The V call is TRBV18, the J call TRBJ2-1; TRBD1 matches 9 bases. Looked up from germline, CDR1 is KGHSH and CDR2 is LQKENI. V gave up 8 bases and J gave up 4 bases; unmatched junction bases: 9. This CDR3 spans 15 amino acids. CDR3 amino acids: CASLPLGTGYNEQFF. The CDR3 DNA is TGTGCCAGCCTTCCCCTAGGGACAGGGTACAATGAGCAGTTCTTC.

This clonotype appeared a few times. The rearrangement joins TRBV7-3 to TRBJ1-2; D is undetermined. Germline V gene sequence: CDR1 SGHTA, CDR2 FQGTGA. V was cut by 5 bases and J by 5 bases, with 15 bases left in between. There are 14 residues in the CDR3. The CDR3, as DNA: TGTGCCAGCAGCGATAGGTCAGCGCCTTATGGCTACACCTTC. Translated, it gives CASSDRSAPYGYTF. The full variable domain, rest sourced from reference TRBV7-3 and TRBJ1-2, is GAGVSQTPSNKVTEKGKYVELRCDPISGHTALYWYRQSLGQGPEFLIYFQGTGAADDSGLPNDRFFAVRPEGSVSTLKIQRTERGDSAVYLCASSDRSAPYGYTFGSGTRLTVV.

The chain recombines TRBV20-1 with TRBJ2-5, with D perhaps being TRBD1 or TRBD2 (5 bases each). The CDR3 consists of 12 residues. Germline CDR1 and CDR2: DFQATT and SNEGSKA (reference sequence). V was clipped by 2 bases and J by 3 bases, with 7 bases between them. The CDR3 reads CSARRGEETQYF. The CDR3 DNA follows: TGCAGTGCTAGAAGAGGGGAAGAGACCCAGTACTTC.

The V call is TRBV15, the J call TRBJ2-7; D perhaps matches TRBD2 (5 bases). Germline V gene lookup returns CDR1 LNHNV and CDR2 YYDKDF (reference sequence). The V end lost 3 bases, the J end lost 3 bases, and 18 bases lay between the germline ends. This CDR3 has 16 amino acids. DNA for the CDR3: TGTGCCACCAGCAGTCACAGAGCGGAATCGGGCTACGAGCAGTACTTC. This encodes CATSSHRAESGYEQYF. Looking up the rest from reference TRBV15 and TRBJ2-7 gives the full variable domain: DAMVIQNPRYQVTQFGKPVTLSCSQTLNHNVMYWYQQKSSQAPKLLFHYYDKDFNNEADTPDNFQSRRPNTSFCFLDIRSPGLGDTAMYLCATSSHRAESGYEQYFGPGTRLTVT.

The rearrangement uses TRBV7-6 and TRBJ2-1; D possibly uses TRBD1 or TRBD2 (5 bases each). The CDR3 extends over 15 amino acids. Trimming shortened V by 2 bases and J by 1 base, and 9 bases separated the two germline ends. CDR1 is SGHVS, CDR2 FNYEAQ, per germline. CDR3 sequence: CASSLRGPSYNEQFF. The CDR3 DNA sequence: TGTGCCAGCAGCTTACGGGGCCCTTCCTACAATGAGCAGTTCTTC.

This clonotype has a single count. The chain has TRBV7-9 and TRBJ1-2, with D hard to call. The CDR3 spans 13 residues. V was shortened by 3 bases and J by 10 bases, with 15 bases between the two germline ends. CDR1 SEHNR and CDR2 FQNEAQ come from the germline V gene (reference sequence). Here the CDR3 reads CASSLGGRLVYTF. In DNA, the CDR3 is TGTGCCAGCAGCTTGGGAGGACGGCTCGTCTACACCTTC.

V usage is TRBV6-2 or TRBV6-3 and J usage is TRBJ2-5, with a weak D call TRBD1 (6 bases). Germline lookup yields CDR1 MNHEY and CDR2 SVGEGT. The CDR3 length is 14 residues. The V gene lost 8 bases and the J gene lost 2 bases, with 15 bases spanning the gap. The CDR3 DNA sequence: TGTGCCAGCGTCCCAGGGGCCCCACAAGAGACCCAGTACTTC. Translating gives CASVPGAPQETQYF.

The chain joins TRBV12-3 or TRBV12-4 to TRBJ2-3; the match to TRBD2 covers 9 bases. There are 16 residues in the CDR3. J lost 3 bases, V lost 6 bases, and 10 bases had no gene match. The CDR3 DNA reads TGTGCCAGCAGCGGCGGGGGGGCTCTACGAACAGATACGCAGTATTTT. Residues: CASSGGGALRTDTQYF.

This chain uses TRBV20-1 with TRBJ2-3; 10 bases align to TRBD2. Germline CDR1 and CDR2: DFQATT and SNEGSKA (reference sequence). This CDR3 is 18 amino acids long. V was pared by 0 bases and J by 6 bases, with 15 bases of the junction left unmatched. Here the CDR3 reads CSARDTGLAAGVSDTQYF. As DNA, the CDR3 is TGCAGTGCTAGAGATACAGGACTAGCGGCAGGAGTGTCGGATACGCAGTATTTT.

The rearrangement joins TRBV10-3 to TRBJ2-7; D remains ambiguous. The CDR3 covers 11 residues. V shed 9 bases and J shed 5 bases, with 11 bases lying between them. Germline CDR1 and CDR2: ENHRY and SYGVKD. CDR3 protein: CAIRGSHEQYF. The CDR3 nucleotides read TGTGCCATTCGTGGCAGCCACGAGCAGTACTTC.

This clonotype was seen a handful of times. V is TRBV7-9 and J is TRBJ1-1; a possible D gene is TRBD1 (5 bases). V was shortened by 6 bases and J by 7 bases, with 15 bases between the two germline ends. Germline lookup yields CDR1 SEHNR and CDR2 FQNEAQ (reference sequence). The CDR3 has 13 residues. CDR3 sequence (DNA): TGTGCCAGCAGGGAAGGGGAAAGGGGTGAAGCTTTCTTT. It is translated as CASREGERGEAFF.

The chain carries TRBV6-2 or TRBV6-3 and TRBJ2-7; 10 nucleotides match TRBD2. Germline V lookup: CDR1 MNHEY, CDR2 SVGEGT. CDR3 length: 15 amino acids. Unmatched junction bases numbered 10, after V lost 7 bases and J lost 4 bases. The CDR3 DNA reads TGTGCCAGCATTCAAGTTGTGACTAGCGGGTACGAGCAGTACTTC. Amino acid sequence: CASIQVVTSGYEQYF.

This chain uses TRBV7-9 with TRBJ2-2; 12 bases are shared with TRBD2. Germline CDR1 reads SEHNR; CDR2 reads FQNEAQ (reference sequence). J was trimmed by 4 bases and V by 5 bases; bases with no gene match: 11. This CDR3 is built from 18 residues. The CDR3 nucleotides read TGTGCCAGCAGCCATATGACTAGCGGGGGTCCTGTCACCGGGGAGCTGTTTTTT. This codes for CASSHMTSGGPVTGELFF.

The DNA for the CDR3 is TGCGCCAGCAGCTTGGCCGGGGACCTCGGAGAGCAGTACTTC. Amino acids: CASSLAGDLGEQYF. The chain combines TRBV5-1 with TRBJ2-7; either TRBD1 or TRBD2 may supply D (5 bases each). The CDR3 has 14 amino acids. V was pared by 0 bases and J by 7 bases, with 14 bases between. Germline-derived CDR1 and CDR2 are SGHRS and YFSETQ.

The chain couples TRBV28 to TRBJ1-1; D is uncertain. Per germline, CDR1 MDHEN and CDR2 SYDVKM. The CDR3 contains 10 residues. Trimming left V 4 bases short and J 4 bases short, with 1 base between. The CDR3: CASSSTEAFF. The CDR3 DNA is TGTGCCAGCAGTTCCACTGAAGCTTTCTTT.

This clonotype was observed a handful of times. This rearrangement joins TRBV28 to TRBJ1-6; 7 nucleotides agree with TRBD1. This CDR3 is built from 16 residues. V dropped 3 bases and J dropped 8; count of bases not matched to a gene: 10. Germline lookup yields CDR1 MDHEN and CDR2 SYDVKM. The CDR3 DNA is TGTGCCAGCAGTTTCAGTTTAGGACAGGCTGATTCACCCCTCCACTTT. This codes for CASSFSLGQADSPLHF.

The table lists this clonotype with a few counts. V gene TRBV5-1 combines with J gene TRBJ2-7, with TRBD2 matching over 9 bases. The CDR3 loop spans 15 amino acids. Germline V gives CDR1 SGHRS, CDR2 YFSETQ. V lost 4 bases to trimming and J lost 6 bases; unmatched junction nucleotides: 11. The CDR3 protein is CASSVQQASGAEQYF. CDR3 coding DNA: TGCGCCAGCAGCGTCCAACAGGCTAGCGGGGCCGAGCAGTACTTC.

The rearrangement uses TRBV12-3 or TRBV12-4 and TRBJ2-5; 10 positions agree with TRBD2. The CDR3 has 16 residues. J was trimmed by 1 base and V by 6 bases; bases with no gene match: 8. The CDR3 sequence is CASRLLASGGQETQYF. DNA for the CDR3: TGTGCCAGCAGGCTCTTGGCTAGCGGGGGCCAAGAGACCCAGTACTTC.

This clonotype occurred a few times. This chain uses TRBV7-9 with TRBJ2-5; 10 nucleotides agree with TRBD2. Germline V gene data show CDR1 as SEHNR and CDR2 as FQNEAQ (reference sequence). The CDR3 has 18 amino acids. V shed 5 bases and J 3 bases; nucleotides not matched to a gene: 15. The CDR3 loop is CASSLGAGTSENKETQYF. For the CDR3, the DNA is TGTGCCAGCAGCCTGGGGGCCGGGACTAGCGAGAACAAAGAGACCCAGTACTTC.

The V call is TRBV7-2, the J call TRBJ1-2; D might be TRBD1 (6 bases). V was trimmed by 8 bases and J by 6 bases, leaving 13 bases between them. This CDR3 region has 12 residues. The V gene's germline CDR1 is SGHTA and CDR2 FQGNSA. The CDR3 loop is CASGTGPDGYTF. The CDR3 nucleotides read TGTGCCAGCGGAACAGGGCCTGATGGCTACACCTTC. Looking up the rest from reference TRBV7-2 and TRBJ1-2 gives the full variable domain: GAGVSQSPSNKVTEKGKDVELRCDPISGHTALYWYRQSLGQGLEFLIYFQGNSAPDKSGLPSDRFSAERTGGSVSTLTIQRTQQEDSAVYLCASGTGPDGYTFGSGTRLTVV.

The CDR3 sequence: CASSFLSTGDFGEDTQYF. DNA of the CDR3: TGTGCCAGCAGCTTCTTATCGACAGGGGATTTTGGGGAGGATACGCAGTATTTT. The chain recombines TRBV7-6 with TRBJ2-3; 8 bases agree with TRBD1. In germline, CDR1 is SGHVS, CDR2 FNYEAQ. The J segment lost 6 bases and the V segment lost 3 bases, leaving 17 bases of the junction unmatched. This CDR3 comprises 18 residues.

J is TRBJ2-1 and V is TRBV20-1; 13 bases map to TRBD2. Germline-derived CDR1 and CDR2 are DFQATT and SNEGSKA (reference sequence). The J segment lost 6 bases and the V segment lost 6 bases, leaving 8 bases of the junction unmatched. The CDR3 sequence is 15 residues long. This CDR3 reads CSAPSTSGGANEQFF. DNA for the CDR3: TGCAGTGCCCCTAGCACTAGCGGGGGGGCCAATGAGCAGTTCTTC.

There are a few counts of this clonotype. The chain uses TRBV7-9 and TRBJ2-3, with unresolved D. The germline V and J ends were trimmed by 3 bases and 5 bases, with 6 bases remaining between them. Germline V CDR1 and CDR2: SEHNR, FQNEAQ (reference sequence). This CDR3 is 12 amino acids long. CDR3 coding DNA: TGTGCCAGCAGCTTCCCCTTAGATACGCAGTATTTT. As protein: CASSFPLDTQYF.

The chain joins TRBV20-1 to TRBJ1-1; perhaps TRBD1 as D (6 bases). Germline CDR1 is DFQATT and CDR2 is SNEGSKA (reference sequence). This CDR3 region has 15 residues. V was clipped by 6 bases and J by 1 base, with 18 bases between them. The CDR3 reads CSAGGRVVRNTEAFF. CDR3 in DNA: TGCAGTGCCGGGGGCAGGGTGGTACGGAACACTGAAGCTTTCTTT.